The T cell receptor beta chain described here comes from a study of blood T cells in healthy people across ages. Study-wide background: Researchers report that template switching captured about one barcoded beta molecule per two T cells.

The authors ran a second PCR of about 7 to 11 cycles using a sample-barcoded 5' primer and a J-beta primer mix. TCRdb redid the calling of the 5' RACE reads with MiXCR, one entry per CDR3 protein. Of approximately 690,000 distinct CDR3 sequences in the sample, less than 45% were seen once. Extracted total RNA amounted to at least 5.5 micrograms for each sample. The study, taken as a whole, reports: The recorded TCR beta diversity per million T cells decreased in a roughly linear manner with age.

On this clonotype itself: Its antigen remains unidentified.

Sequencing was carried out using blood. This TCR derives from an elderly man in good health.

The CDR3 is CASSLAGTTSTDTQYF. The CDR3 coding sequence is TGTGCCAGCAGCTTGGCGGGGACTACTAGCACAGATACGCAGTATTTT. The V gene is TRBV7-3, the J gene TRBJ2-3; the match to TRBD2 covers 7 bases. With 3 bases clipped from V and 0 bases from J, the junction kept 6 bases outside the gene matches. The germline CDR1 and CDR2 sequences are SGHTA and FQGTGA. The CDR3 contains 16 residues.